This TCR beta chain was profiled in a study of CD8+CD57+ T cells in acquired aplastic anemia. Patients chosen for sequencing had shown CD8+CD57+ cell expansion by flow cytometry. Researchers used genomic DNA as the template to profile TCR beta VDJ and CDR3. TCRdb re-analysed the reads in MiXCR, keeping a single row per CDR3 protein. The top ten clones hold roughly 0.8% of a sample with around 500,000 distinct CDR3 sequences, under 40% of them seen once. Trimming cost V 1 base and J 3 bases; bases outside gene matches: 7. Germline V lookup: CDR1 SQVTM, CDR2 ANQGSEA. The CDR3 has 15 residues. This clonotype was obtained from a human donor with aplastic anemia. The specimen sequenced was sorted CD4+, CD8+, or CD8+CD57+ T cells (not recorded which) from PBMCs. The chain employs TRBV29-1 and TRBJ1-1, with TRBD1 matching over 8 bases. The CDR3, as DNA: TGCAGCGTTGAAGTCCCGCAGGGGGCGGACACTGAAGCTTTCTTT. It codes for CSVEVPQGADTEAFF.